These 28 T cell receptor beta chains originate from one sample sequenced in a study of CD8 T cells in ankylosing spondylitis. Whole-study findings and limits: A TCR beta motif made of several highly homologous variants seemed typical of ankylosing spondylitis blood.

No antigen has been identified for these receptors. Via MiXCR, TCRdb re-called the 5' RACE reads, giving one row per CDR3 protein. In the table there are a few hundred thousand distinct CDR3 sequences, around 6.6% of which are singletons. The sequenced material came from blood, either unsorted or a sorted T cell fraction (not recorded which). The source is a male donor with ankylosing spondylitis.

The sample holds many counts of this clonotype. This chain connects TRBV7-9 to TRBJ2-1, with TRBD2 matching 11 bases. The CDR3 has 16 residues. The V segment lost 5 bases and the J segment 4 bases; nucleotides outside the gene matches: 7. Germline CDR1 and CDR2: SEHNR and FQNEAQ (reference sequence). The CDR3 bases are TGTGCCAGCAGCCCCCGGACTAGCGGGCGTTACAATGAGCAGTTCTTC. It translates to CASSPRTSGRYNEQFF.

This clonotype has a count of ten or more. The chain couples TRBV7-2 to TRBJ2-1; 9 bases agree with TRBD1. This CDR3 region has 14 residues. Losses at the gene ends were 4 bases for V and 7 bases for J; bases not matched to a gene: 5. The germline gives CDR1 SGHTA, CDR2 FQGNSA. The CDR3 DNA is TGTGCCAGCAGCTCCCGGGACAGGGCAAATGAGCAGTTCTTC. Protein: CASSSRDRANEQFF.

There are a few counts of this clonotype. The rearrangement joins TRBV4-2 to TRBJ2-7; TRBD2 matches 7 bases. The CDR3 spans 14 residues. Trimming cost V 3 bases and J 5 bases; bases outside gene matches: 7. CDR1 is LGHNA and CDR2 is YNFKEQ in the germline V gene. CDR3 loop: CASSHGGSVDEQYF. DNA of the CDR3: TGTGCCAGCAGCCACGGCGGGAGTGTGGACGAGCAGTACTTC.

The sample holds many counts of this clonotype. CDR3 in DNA: TGTGCCAGCAGCCAGGGGCGAGACCATTACAATGAGCAGTTCTTC. It specifies CASSQGRDHYNEQFF. J is TRBJ2-1 and V is TRBV3-1; perhaps TRBD1 as D (5 bases). Germline assignment: CDR1 LGHDT and CDR2 YNNKEL (reference sequence). This CDR3 comprises 15 residues. The V and J ends lost 3 bases and 4 bases respectively, with 13 bases between them.

The table lists this clonotype with many counts. The chain combines TRBV20-1 with TRBJ2-5; 7 nucleotides match TRBD1. V gave up 1 base and J gave up 5 bases; unmatched junction bases: 10. The CDR3 length is 15 residues. From germline, CDR1 is DFQATT and CDR2 SNEGSKA (reference sequence). In DNA form, the CDR3 reads TGCAGTGCTAGAGTCGTACAGGGGCTCCAGGAGACCCAGTACTTC. Translating gives CSARVVQGLQETQYF.

The chain uses TRBV29-1 and TRBJ2-1, with 13 bases lining up with TRBD2. Looked up from germline, CDR1 is SQVTM and CDR2 is ANQGSEA. CDR3 size: 20 residues. V was pared by 0 bases and J by 7 bases, with 18 bases of the junction left unmatched. CDR3 residues: CSVEEPTRGTSGTNKNEQFF. Here the CDR3 DNA reads TGCAGCGTTGAAGAACCGACGCGCGGGACTAGCGGGACAAACAAGAATGAGCAGTTCTTC.

CDR3 bases: TGTGCCACCGAGAGCGGGAGCTCCTACGAGCAGTACTTC. Translated: CATESGSSYEQYF. The gene calls are TRBV19 and TRBJ2-7; 8 bases are shared with TRBD2. The CDR3 has 13 residues. The V gene's germline CDR1 is LNHDA and CDR2 SQIVND (reference sequence). V was pared by 10 bases and J by 0 bases, with 5 bases of the junction left unmatched. Combining the CDR3 with reference TRBV19 and TRBJ2-7 gives the whole variable domain DGGITQSPKYLFRKEGQNVTLSCEQNLNHDAMYWYRQDPGQGLRLIYYSQIVNDFQKGDIAEGYSVSREKKESFPLTVTSAQKNPTAFYLCATESGSSYEQYFGPGTRLTVT.

This clonotype was seen at least ten times. The chain combines TRBV6-2 or TRBV6-3 with TRBJ2-7; the match to TRBD2 covers 14 bases. The V gene's germline CDR1 is MNHEY and CDR2 SVGEGT. This CDR3 spans 16 amino acids. V lost 5 bases and J lost 1; bases outside the gene matches: 4. The CDR3 loop is CASSLTSGRESYEQYF. In DNA, the CDR3 is TGTGCCAGCAGTCTGACTAGCGGGAGGGAGTCCTACGAGCAGTACTTC.

At least ten counts were recorded for this clonotype. The V gene is TRBV5-6, the J gene TRBJ1-2; no clear D gene. The V gene lost 2 bases and the J gene lost 1 base, with 6 bases spanning the gap. CDR1 is SGHDT and CDR2 is YYEEEE in the germline V gene. The CDR3 loop spans 13 amino acids. CDR3 sequence reads: CASSFQNNYGYTF. The CDR3 bases are TGTGCCAGCAGCTTCCAGAATAACTATGGCTACACCTTC.

The chain uses TRBV5-1 and TRBJ2-6, with D tentatively TRBD1 (5 bases). Trimming left V 4 bases short and J 2 bases short, with 22 bases between. Germline assignment: CDR1 SGHRS and CDR2 YFSETQ. The CDR3 extends over 19 amino acids. This CDR3 reads CASSPYPGSKGAGANVLTF. The CDR3 coding sequence is TGCGCCAGCAGCCCATACCCCGGCTCAAAAGGGGCTGGGGCCAACGTCCTGACTTTC.

This clonotype was counted at least ten times. The genes are TRBV14 and TRBJ2-7; unclear D gene. The CDR3 runs to 15 residues. Trimming stripped 0 bases from V and 1 base from J, with 10 bases between. Germline CDR1 and CDR2: SGHDN and FVKESK. The CDR3 spells CASSQESYSSYEQYF. The CDR3 bases are TGTGCCAGCAGCCAAGAAAGCTACAGTTCCTACGAGCAGTACTTC.

This clonotype was counted ten times or more. V gene TRBV29-1 combines with J gene TRBJ1-1; D is unresolved. Between the trimmed V and J ends, which lost 1 base and 6 bases, there was a span of 12 bases. CDR1 is SQVTM, CDR2 ANQGSEA, per germline. The CDR3 has 13 amino acids. CDR3 amino acids: CSVEGQLGAEAFF. The CDR3 DNA follows: TGCAGCGTTGAAGGACAACTAGGCGCTGAAGCTTTCTTT.

This clonotype was seen many times. V usage is TRBV4-3 and J usage is TRBJ1-2; D ambiguous. This CDR3 spans 15 amino acids. V was cut by 0 bases and J by 1 base, with 9 bases left in between. Germline CDR1 reads LGHNA; CDR2 reads YSLEER. The CDR3 sequence: CASSQEDTFNYGYTF. In DNA form, the CDR3 reads TGCGCCAGCAGCCAAGAAGACACGTTTAACTATGGCTACACCTTC.

This clonotype was counted at least ten times. V usage is TRBV12-3 or TRBV12-4 and J usage is TRBJ1-6, with D possibly matching TRBD1 (5 bases). V lost 6 bases and J 8 bases, leaving 14 bases between the germline ends. The CDR3 runs 14 residues. The CDR3 nucleotides read TGTGCCAGCAGGGCCGGGGCGCAGTATTCACCCCTCCACTTT. It is translated as CASRAGAQYSPLHF.

There are many counts of this clonotype. The chain carries TRBV5-1 and TRBJ2-2; D unresolved. Germline V lookup: CDR1 SGHRS, CDR2 YFSETQ. Trimming left V 3 bases short and J 1 base short, with 1 base between. The CDR3 sequence is 12 residues long. This CDR3 reads CASSWNTGELFF. CDR3 in DNA: TGCGCCAGCAGCTGGAACACCGGGGAGCTGTTTTTT.

This clonotype was observed many times. This chain uses TRBV28 with TRBJ2-4; D may be TRBD2 (6 bases). The CDR3 extends over 13 amino acids. V lost 6 bases to trimming and J lost 15 bases, with 21 bases between them. CDR1 is MDHEN, CDR2 SYDVKM, per germline. The CDR3 sequence is CASSRLDDIKPYF. The DNA of the CDR3 is TGTGCCAGCAGCCGACTAGACGATATCAAGCCGTACTTC.

This clonotype has more than one count but fewer than ten. This chain joins TRBV20-1 and TRBJ2-7, with D perhaps TRBD1 (5 bases). This CDR3 is built from 14 residues. Germline V CDR1 and CDR2: DFQATT, SNEGSKA (reference sequence). The ends were cut back, 3 bases at V and 1 base at J, with 13 bases in the middle. CDR3: CSARSGPPSYEQYF. Here the CDR3 DNA reads TGCAGTGCTAGGTCAGGGCCCCCTTCCTACGAGCAGTACTTC.

This clonotype was recorded many times. V is TRBV27 and J is TRBJ1-2; TRBD1 might be the D (5 bases). CDR1 MNHEY and CDR2 SMNVEV come from the germline V gene (reference sequence). The V end was cut by 7 bases, the J end by 5 bases, with 14 bases between. This CDR3 comprises 13 residues. CDR3 sequence: CASIRTLPYGYTF. CDR3 sequence (DNA): TGTGCCAGCATCCGGACACTGCCTTATGGCTACACCTTC.

This clonotype was seen at least ten times. V and J are TRBV4-3 and TRBJ2-3; D is undetermined. The germline CDR1 and CDR2 sequences are LGHNA and YSLEER. There are 14 residues in the CDR3. Trimming cost V 4 bases and J 0 bases, with 8 bases left between them. The CDR3 DNA reads as TGCGCCAGCAGCCTCCGCGAGAGCACAGATACGCAGTATTTT. It is translated as CASSLRESTDTQYF.

This clonotype was counted a few times. The chain has TRBV6-1 and TRBJ2-7; D is tentatively TRBD1 or TRBD2 (6 bases each). CDR1 and CDR2 from the germline V gene are MNHNS and SASEGT. The ends were cut back, 6 bases at V and 3 bases at J, with 15 bases in the middle. The CDR3 loop spans 14 amino acids. The CDR3 nucleotides are TGTGCCAGCAGCCAGAGGGGGGAACTCTACGAGCAGTACTTC. This sequence encodes CASSQRGELYEQYF.

This clonotype was detected ten times or more. CDR3 bases: TGTGCCAGCAGTTGGTTCACAGGGGGCAAGGATGAGCAGTTCTTC. Amino acid sequence: CASSWFTGGKDEQFF. The chain combines TRBV6-5 with TRBJ2-1; 9 bases agree with TRBD1. V dropped 4 bases and J dropped 8; count of bases not matched to a gene: 9. The CDR3 covers 15 residues. In germline, CDR1 is MNHEY, CDR2 SVGAGI.

This clonotype was counted at least ten times. The chain links TRBV7-9 to TRBJ2-3, with TRBD2 as a possible D gene (6 bases). The CDR3 is made up of 13 amino acids. V was clipped by 5 bases and J by 4 bases, with 10 bases between them. Germline V gives CDR1 SEHNR, CDR2 FQNEAQ (reference sequence). CDR3 region: CASSPGLADTQYF. The CDR3 DNA reads as TGTGCCAGCAGCCCGGGACTCGCAGATACGCAGTATTTT.

This clonotype was counted at least ten times. The genes are TRBV27 and TRBJ1-5; perhaps TRBD1 as D (5 bases). Trimming stripped 2 bases from V and 5 bases from J, with 13 bases between. CDR3 length: 15 residues. CDR1 and CDR2 (germline): MNHEY, SMNVEV (reference sequence). The CDR3 protein is CASSLLRDAHQPQHF. The CDR3 bases are TGTGCCAGCAGTTTACTCAGGGATGCTCATCAGCCCCAGCATTTT.

This clonotype was recorded many times. The chain uses TRBV7-6 and TRBJ2-7; unclear D gene. The germline V gene has CDR1 SGHVS and CDR2 FNYEAQ. Trimming removed 5 bases at V and 4 bases at J, with 12 bases between. The CDR3 is 13 amino acids. The chain's CDR3 is CASSPGREYEQYF. The CDR3 DNA reads as TGTGCCAGCAGCCCCGGCCGAGAGTACGAGCAGTACTTC.

This clonotype was seen ten or more times. The J gene is TRBJ2-7, the V gene TRBV27; D is perhaps TRBD2 (6 bases). Trimming removed 2 bases from V and 7 bases from J, with 12 bases in between. CDR3 length: 13 residues. Germline CDR1 and CDR2: MNHEY and SMNVEV (reference sequence). The CDR3 reads CASSLDSGGEQYF. The CDR3 bases are TGTGCCAGCAGTTTAGACTCCGGGGGAGAGCAGTACTTC.

This clonotype occurred many times. In DNA, the CDR3 is TGTGCCAGCAGTGAAGCTACTAGCGGGGCTGCAGATACGCAGTATTTT. Its protein product is CASSEATSGAADTQYF. The genes are TRBV6-4 and TRBJ2-3; 10 bases are shared with TRBD2. Germline lookup yields CDR1 MRHNA and CDR2 SNTAGT. Unmatched junction bases numbered 7, after V lost 3 bases and J lost 4 bases. The CDR3 consists of 16 residues.

This clonotype showed up just a few times. V and J are TRBV9 and TRBJ2-7; TRBD2 aligns across 7 bases. V lost 5 bases to trimming and J lost 2 bases; unmatched junction nucleotides: 10. CDR1 SGDLS and CDR2 YYNGEE come from the germline V gene. CDR3 length: 15 residues. In nucleotides, the CDR3 is TGTGCCAGCAGTCCCAGCGGGAATCCCCCCTACGAGCAGTACTTC. Encoded protein: CASSPSGNPPYEQYF.

The sample holds many counts of this clonotype. The gene calls are TRBV5-1 and TRBJ1-2, with 10 bases matching TRBD1. The CDR3 loop spans 19 amino acids. Germline CDR1 reads SGHRS; CDR2 reads YFSETQ. The junction had 12 bases not matched to a gene; V was cut back by 0 bases and J by 1 base. The CDR3, as DNA: TGCGCCAGCAGCTTGGATTTACGGGGGACAGGGGCCCGTAACTATGGCTACACCTTC. Protein product: CASSLDLRGTGARNYGYTF.